A single sample gave rise to the 31 T cell receptor beta chains below, sequenced in a study of CD8+ T cells in alopecia areata. As the sequencing template, cDNA was produced by extracting RNA and reverse transcribing it. Clones were read by immunoSEQ multiplex PCR, and TCRdb kept only the in-frame ones, dropping some. The table shows 200,000 or so clones, with roughly two fifths occurring only once. Treatment in this sample: oral pan-JAK inhibitor, 5-10 mg twice daily. The input for sequencing was CD4+ T cells sorted from blood, taken between weeks 30 and 35, from a patient treated with tofacitinib. These receptors all stem from a human donor with alopecia areata.

The chain recombines TRBV6-6 with TRBJ2-7; 13 nucleotides line up with TRBD2. Trimming at V came to 6 bases and at J to 4 bases, leaving 9 bases not matched to a gene. The CDR3 consists of 16 residues. Germline V CDR1 and CDR2: MNHNY, SVGAGI (reference sequence). CDR3 sequence: CASSSGLAGSRYEQYF. As DNA, the CDR3 is TGTGCCAGCAGCTCGGGACTAGCGGGGTCCCGTTACGAGCAGTACTTC.

This clone showed up just a few times. This chain uses TRBV27 with TRBJ2-7, with D perhaps TRBD1 (7 bases). The ends were cut back, 0 bases at V and 2 bases at J, with 11 bases in the middle. Germline CDR1 reads MNHEY; CDR2 reads SMNVEV (reference sequence). CDR3 length equals 15 residues. CDR3 bases: TGTGCCAGCAGTTTATCCAGCAGGGGGGCCTACGAGCAGTACTTC. This sequence encodes CASSLSSRGAYEQYF.

This clone has more than one count but fewer than ten. This chain links TRBV6-5 with TRBJ1-2, with 7 bases identical to TRBD1. The V gene's germline CDR1 is MNHEY and CDR2 SVGAGI. J lost 4 bases, V lost 2 bases, and 7 bases had no gene match. The CDR3 consists of 15 residues. CDR3 DNA: TGTGCCAGCAGTTACGGCACAGGGGACCTCTATGGCTACACCTTC. Translating gives CASSYGTGDLYGYTF.

The chain carries TRBV27 and TRBJ2-6, with TRBD1 matching 10 bases. V was pared by 6 bases and J by 3 bases, with 14 bases of the junction left unmatched. Germline CDR1 reads MNHEY; CDR2 reads SMNVEV (reference sequence). The CDR3 contains 19 residues. The CDR3 spells CASRSSGGQGMSGANVLTF. CDR3 nucleotides: TGTGCCAGCAGATCCAGTGGGGGACAGGGGATGAGTGGGGCCAACGTCCTGACTTTC.

The V call is TRBV30, the J call TRBJ2-2, with D tentatively TRBD2 (5 bases). Germline CDR1 GTSNPN, CDR2 SVGIG (reference sequence). The CDR3 consists of 16 residues. V lost 0 bases to trimming and J lost 4 bases, with 15 bases between them. The CDR3 loop is CAWSVLGLQTTGELFF. In nucleotides, the CDR3 is TGTGCCTGGAGTGTACTAGGACTCCAAACCACCGGGGAGCTGTTTTTT.

This sequence joins TRBV6-5 and TRBJ1-5; TRBD1 matches at 8 bases. The CDR3 totals 15 residues. Germline loops: CDR1 MNHEY, CDR2 SVGAGI. With V trimmed by 6 bases and J by 6 bases, 10 bases remained unmatched. The CDR3 nucleotides read TGTGCCAGCAGAGCCGGACAGGGACATGGTCAGCCCCAGCATTTT. Amino acid sequence: CASRAGQGHGQPQHF.

V and J are TRBV18 and TRBJ2-3, with D unresolved. V lost 3 bases and J lost 3, with 4 bases in between. The CDR3 extends over 12 amino acids. Germline CDR1 and CDR2: KGHSH and LQKENI. The CDR3 loop reads CASSPPTDTQYF. DNA of the CDR3: TGTGCCAGCTCACCCCCGACAGATACGCAGTATTTT.

This chain links TRBV5-1 with TRBJ2-5; 11 nucleotides match TRBD2. The CDR3 is 15 residues long. CDR1 SGHRS and CDR2 YFSETQ come from the germline V gene. The trim removed 1 base at V and 5 bases at J, leaving 4 bases unmatched. As DNA, the CDR3 is TGCGCCAGCAGCTTGACTAGCGGGAGTATCGAGACCCAGTACTTC. Translation: CASSLTSGSIETQYF.

Regarding this clone: Other DNA sequences of this sample code for an identical CDR3. The chain links TRBV29-1 to TRBJ1-1; D is undetermined. Germline CDR1 and CDR2: SQVTM and ANQGSEA. This CDR3 is 12 amino acids long. Deletions cut 4 bases from V and 1 base from J, with 7 bases between. In nucleotides, the CDR3 is TGCAGCGTTGGTGTCAGGAACACTGAAGCTTTCTTT. Translation gives CSVGVRNTEAFF.

The table lists this clone with a few counts. The chain joins TRBV5-6 to TRBJ1-5; D not certain. Trimming took 2 bases from V and 4 from J, leaving 4 bases between them. There are 12 residues in the CDR3. Germline V gene data show CDR1 as SGHDT and CDR2 as YYEEEE. The CDR3 nucleotides are TGTGCCAGCAGCTTACAGAATCAGCCCCAGCATTTT. It translates to CASSLQNQPQHF.

The V and J genes are TRBV6-1 and TRBJ2-7; D ambiguous. This CDR3 is 13 amino acids long. In germline, CDR1 is MNHNS, CDR2 SASEGT. V lost 5 bases and J lost 0, with 8 bases in between. CDR3 protein: CASSFSSSYEQYF. The CDR3 DNA reads TGTGCCAGCAGTTTCTCTAGCTCCTACGAGCAGTACTTC.

The table lists this clone with a few counts. This chain uses TRBV5-4 with TRBJ2-7; 7 nucleotides line up with TRBD2. The germline V gene encodes CDR1 SGHNT and CDR2 YYREEE (reference sequence). After removal of 4 bases from V and 2 bases from J, the junction contained 9 bases not matched to a gene. The CDR3 has 15 amino acids. The CDR3 DNA follows: TGTGCCAGCAGCCCACCGGGGGGAGCCGCCTACGAGCAGTACTTC. Translating gives CASSPPGGAAYEQYF.

The chain has TRBV2 and TRBJ1-1; D is ambiguous. CDR1 and CDR2 from the germline V gene are SNHLY and FYNNEI. V was cut by 6 bases and J by 3 bases, with 11 bases left in between. CDR3 length: 13 amino acids. The CDR3 DNA sequence: TGTGCCAGCAGCAGAGCGGAACACACTGAAGCTTTCTTT. Residues: CASSRAEHTEAFF.

There are a few counts of this clone. This chain links TRBV19 with TRBJ2-1, with TRBD2 identical over 9 bases. Germline V gene lookup returns CDR1 LNHDA and CDR2 SQIVND (reference sequence). This CDR3 is 16 amino acids long. V was pared by 10 bases and J by 8 bases, with 18 bases of the junction left unmatched. The CDR3 nucleotides read TGTGCCACCCACCACTCTGCGGGGGGGCGGTTGGATGAGCAGTTCTTC. Protein: CATHHSAGGRLDEQFF.

This clone has only a few counts. The chain has TRBV2 and TRBJ2-1; 8 nucleotides align to TRBD1. The CDR3 runs 15 residues. V was pared by 4 bases and J by 10 bases, with 12 bases of the junction left unmatched. Germline V gene lookup returns CDR1 SNHLY and CDR2 FYNNEI. The CDR3 nucleotides are TGTGCCAGCAGTGGACAGGGGCTTGGACATGAGGAGCAGTTCTTC. Its translation is CASSGQGLGHEEQFF.

This clone showed up just a few times. The V gene is TRBV29-1, the J gene TRBJ2-7, with D perhaps matching TRBD1 (6 bases). Germline V gene sequence: CDR1 SQVTM, CDR2 ANQGSEA. V was cut by 4 bases and J by 0 bases, with 22 bases left in between. The CDR3 has 17 residues. The CDR3 DNA is TGCAGCGTTGGACACCCCGGGACAAGCAAAAGCTCCTACGAGCAGTACTTC. Protein product: CSVGHPGTSKSSYEQYF.

Turning to this clone: A much larger clone lies one base from this, so it may be a read error. The gene calls are TRBV5-6 and TRBJ2-3, with D hard to call. This CDR3 region has 11 residues. Trimming removed 4 bases at V and 2 bases at J, with 2 bases between. Per germline, CDR1 SGHDT and CDR2 YYEEEE. The CDR3 reads CASSVTDTQYF. CDR3 nucleotides: TGTGCCAGCAGCGTCACAGATACGCAGTATTTT.

CDR3 amino acids: CASSLARQGAPNEQFF. In nucleotides, the CDR3 is TGCGCCAGCAGCTTGGCTAGACAGGGGGCGCCTAATGAGCAGTTCTTC. The chain has TRBV5-1 and TRBJ2-1; 10 bases match TRBD1. J gave up 7 bases and V 0 bases, and 7 bases lay outside the gene matches. Germline V lookup: CDR1 SGHRS, CDR2 YFSETQ. This CDR3 has 16 amino acids.

The chain employs TRBV2 and TRBJ1-6; D unresolved. The CDR3 runs to 17 residues. Per germline, CDR1 SNHLY and CDR2 FYNNEI. Trimming removed 6 bases from V and 0 bases from J, with 15 bases in between. The CDR3 sequence is CASSPREASSYNSPLHF. The DNA of the CDR3 is TGTGCCAGCAGCCCCCGGGAGGCCAGCTCCTATAATTCACCCCTCCACTTT.

The V call is TRBV5-6, the J call TRBJ2-3, with D unclear. The CDR3 is made up of 15 amino acids. Trimming stripped 4 bases from V and 2 bases from J, with 14 bases between. Germline V gene sequence: CDR1 SGHDT, CDR2 YYEEEE. The CDR3: CASSLSARPTDTQYF. Written as DNA, the CDR3 is TGTGCCAGCAGCCTTTCCGCACGACCCACAGATACGCAGTATTTT.

The chain employs TRBV2 and TRBJ2-6, with D possibly matching TRBD2 (6 bases). There are 19 residues in the CDR3. V shed 8 bases and J shed 0 bases, with 23 bases lying between them. Germline CDR1 and CDR2: SNHLY and FYNNEI. CDR3: CASRERQWGTLSGANVLTF. In DNA, the CDR3 is TGTGCCAGCCGGGAGAGACAGTGGGGCACTCTCTCTGGGGCCAACGTCCTGACTTTC. The whole variable domain, remainder taken from reference TRBV2 and TRBJ2-6, is EPEVTQTPSHQVTQMGQEVILRCVPISNHLYFYWYRQILGQKVEFLVSFYNNEISEKSEIFDDQFSVERPDGSNFTLKIRSTKLEDSAMYFCASRERQWGTLSGANVLTFGAGSRLTVL.

This clone was counted between two and nine times. The genes are TRBV10-3 and TRBJ2-7; 11 bases line up with TRBD1. The CDR3 sequence is 14 residues long. CDR1 ENHRY and CDR2 SYGVKD come from the germline V gene. V was pared by 7 bases and J by 3 bases, with 5 bases of the junction left unmatched. The CDR3 sequence: CAINSGTGGYEQYF. CDR3 in DNA: TGTGCCATCAATTCCGGGACAGGGGGCTACGAGCAGTACTTC.

The chain has TRBV5-1 and TRBJ2-2; D is undetermined. Trimming pared 6 bases from V and 0 bases from J, leaving 9 bases between. Germline assignment: CDR1 SGHRS and CDR2 YFSETQ. CDR3 length: 14 residues. CDR3 in amino acids: CASKGFANTGELFF. CDR3 DNA sequence: TGCGCCAGCAAAGGGTTCGCGAACACCGGGGAGCTGTTTTTT.

This sequence joins TRBV5-4 and TRBJ2-1; 8 positions match TRBD1. Germline trimming cut 4 bases from V and 7 bases from J; bases unmatched to any gene: 10. From germline, CDR1 is SGHNT and CDR2 YYREEE (reference sequence). There are 15 residues in the CDR3. The CDR3 bases are TGTGCCAGCAGCGCCCCGGGACAGGACATTAATGAGCAGTTCTTC. It encodes CASSAPGQDINEQFF.

This clone was counted only a few times. The J gene is TRBJ1-1, the V gene TRBV7-9; a weak D match, TRBD1 (5 bases). The CDR3 has 17 amino acids. The V and J ends lost 2 bases and 4 bases respectively, with 20 bases between them. Germline CDR1 is SEHNR and CDR2 is FQNEAQ (reference sequence). CDR3 DNA: TGTGCCAGCAGCTTAACTCAGAGTAGCGTTCAGGGCACTGAAGCTTTCTTT. It translates to CASSLTQSSVQGTEAFF.

The chain is built from TRBV6-5 and TRBJ1-5; TRBD1 might be the D (5 bases). The CDR3 sequence is 14 residues long. Germline lookup yields CDR1 MNHEY and CDR2 SVGAGI. Trimming removed 2 bases at V and 6 bases at J, with 11 bases between. For the CDR3, the DNA is TGTGCCAGCAGTTACGGGCAGGGTAGTCAGCCCCAGCATTTT. Translating it yields CASSYGQGSQPQHF.

In its sample, this clone was seen a few times. The gene calls are TRBV2 and TRBJ2-7; 7 positions match TRBD1. With V trimmed by 6 bases and J by 7 bases, 15 bases remained unmatched. CDR1 and CDR2 from the germline V gene are SNHLY and FYNNEI. This CDR3 spans 15 amino acids. Written as DNA, the CDR3 is TGTGCCAGCAGCCGACAGGGCCCCACTTCGGGGGAGCAGTACTTC. Protein product: CASSRQGPTSGEQYF.

The V and J genes are TRBV27 and TRBJ1-1; no definite D call. V was pared by 6 bases and J by 0 bases, with 23 bases between. This CDR3 has 18 amino acids. CDR1 and CDR2 (germline): MNHEY, SMNVEV (reference sequence). CDR3 residues: CASSRVPSGLFVNTEAFF. Written as DNA, the CDR3 is TGTGCCAGCAGCCGTGTTCCATCCGGGCTTTTTGTGAACACTGAAGCTTTCTTT.

This sequence joins TRBV4-1 and TRBJ2-3, with D possibly matching TRBD2 (7 bases). V was pared by 3 bases and J by 4 bases, with 14 bases between. CDR1 and CDR2 from the germline V gene are MGHRA and YSYEKL. The CDR3 runs to 15 residues. CDR3 sequence reads: CASSQVVGGPDTQYF. CDR3 in DNA: TGCGCCAGCAGCCAGGTCGTGGGGGGGCCAGATACGCAGTATTTT.

This clone was observed a handful of times. Other DNA sequences of this sample code for an identical CDR3. J is TRBJ1-1 and V is TRBV5-1; TRBD1 might be the D (6 bases). The CDR3 runs to 14 residues. Germline CDR1 is SGHRS and CDR2 is YFSETQ. Trimming pared 5 bases from V and 0 bases from J, leaving 11 bases between. The CDR3 sequence: CASSSGTLNTEAFF. CDR3 bases: TGCGCCAGCAGTTCCGGGACACTGAACACTGAAGCTTTCTTT.

V and J are TRBV6-1 and TRBJ1-2; TRBD1 agrees at 7 bases. Germline CDR1 is MNHNS and CDR2 is SASEGT. The CDR3 runs 14 residues. The V gene end was trimmed by 4 bases and the J gene end by 4 bases; junction bases not matched to a gene: 6. CDR3 sequence (DNA): TGTGCCAGCAGTGCCCGACAGGGAACCTATGGCTACACCTTC. Amino acids: CASSARQGTYGYTF.